The source of this TCR beta chain is a study of blood T cell repertoires in COVID-19. TCRdb's table, derived via immunoSEQ multiplex PCR, lists solely in-frame clones and lacks some. The sample shows about 320,000 clones, roughly 85% of them seen only once. The CDR3 has 13 residues. Deletions cut 3 bases from V and 2 bases from J, with 7 bases between. The germline CDR1 and CDR2 sequences are KGHDR and SFDVKD. Sequenced sample: peripheral blood. The receptor comes from a human donor in a cohort sampled during active COVID-19. The chain employs TRBV24-1 and TRBJ2-7; no firm D call. The CDR3 DNA sequence: TGTGCCACCAGTGATATAGTGACCTACGAGCAGTACTTC. Amino acids: CATSDIVTYEQYF.